These 23 T cell receptor beta chains were all obtained from the same sample, sequenced in a study of cytomegalovirus exposure and HLA in healthy donors. The PCR was carried out with 60 Vbeta primers and 13 Jbeta primers. The data were produced by immunoSEQ multiplex PCR, yet TCRdb's version contains in-frame clones alone and is incomplete. The table records 99,000 or so clones, around 80% of them present only once. The sample was PBMCs. The receptors originated from a woman aged 40 to 55 in good health and CMV-seronegative.

This chain joins TRBV10-2 and TRBJ2-7, with TRBD2 as a possible D gene (7 bases). Germline V CDR1 and CDR2: WSHSY, SAAADI. V shed 5 bases and J shed 3 bases, with 29 bases lying between them. The CDR3 is made up of 19 amino acids. Written as DNA, the CDR3 is TGCGCCAGCAGTCATGGACAGAGCCTTATGGGAGGGCAACTCTACGAGCAGTACTTC. This gives the protein CASSHGQSLMGGQLYEQYF.

This clone was recorded a few times. The chain employs TRBV6-5 and TRBJ2-7; 10 bases line up with TRBD2. V shed 2 bases, J shed 4 bases, and the junction held 5 bases outside the gene matches. Germline V gene lookup returns CDR1 MNHEY and CDR2 SVGAGI. This CDR3 contains 15 residues. The CDR3 nucleotides read TGTGCCAGCAGTTACGGGCCTAGCGGGAGTTACGAGCAGTACTTC. Amino acid sequence: CASSYGPSGSYEQYF.

The chain links TRBV28 to TRBJ2-7; D not certain. The germline V and J ends were trimmed by 3 bases and 4 bases, with 10 bases remaining between them. The CDR3 sequence is 13 residues long. Germline V gene data show CDR1 as MDHEN and CDR2 as SYDVKM. CDR3 DNA: TGTGCCAGCAGTTTGGGTATCGGGTACGAGCAGTACTTC. Its protein is CASSLGIGYEQYF.

This chain joins TRBV6-5 and TRBJ2-3; D not resolved. The CDR3 length is 14 residues. In germline, CDR1 is MNHEY, CDR2 SVGAGI. The V and J ends lost 4 bases and 4 bases respectively, with 12 bases between them. The CDR3 here is CASSFFRRADTQYF. In nucleotides, the CDR3 is TGTGCCAGCAGTTTTTTCAGGCGTGCAGATACGCAGTATTTT.

V gene TRBV6-1 combines with J gene TRBJ2-7; weak D call: TRBD1 (6 bases). The CDR3 contains 17 residues. Trimming took 0 bases from V and 2 from J, leaving 17 bases between them. Germline V gives CDR1 MNHNS, CDR2 SASEGT. CDR3: CASSEAKYRVSTYEQYF. CDR3 nucleotide sequence: TGTGCCAGCAGTGAAGCGAAATACAGGGTATCAACCTACGAGCAGTACTTC.

The V and J genes are TRBV6-4 and TRBJ2-7, with 7 nucleotides matching TRBD1. The CDR3 is made up of 17 amino acids. V lost 2 bases and J lost 6; bases outside the gene matches: 16. The germline CDR1 and CDR2 sequences are MRHNA and SNTAGT. The CDR3 nucleotides read TGTGCCAGCAGTGACCCGAAAAAGGGACAGATCTTGCCCGAGCAGTACTTC. Translating gives CASSDPKKGQILPEQYF.

This clone has a single count. V gene TRBV9 combines with J gene TRBJ1-1; weak D call: TRBD1 (5 bases). Germline-derived CDR1 and CDR2 are SGDLS and YYNGEE. Trimming took off 4 bases at V and 3 bases at J, with 10 bases between the two ends. This CDR3 comprises 13 residues. The chain's CDR3 is CASSLRQYTEAFF. In nucleotides, the CDR3 is TGTGCCAGCAGCCTCCGACAGTACACTGAAGCTTTCTTT.

This sequence joins TRBV5-1 and TRBJ2-4; the D gene is possibly TRBD2 (5 bases). V was shortened by 0 bases and J by 3 bases, with 19 bases between the two germline ends. Germline CDR1 SGHRS, CDR2 YFSETQ. The CDR3 runs to 18 residues. CDR3 coding DNA: TGCGCCAGCAGCTTGGGCGGCGGGTCTTCGGCGGGCAAAAACATTCAGTACTTC. It yields the protein CASSLGGGSSAGKNIQYF.

The CDR3 region is CSVQRGSTDTQYF. The CDR3 DNA sequence: TGCAGCGTCCAGAGGGGGAGCACAGATACGCAGTATTTT. This chain links TRBV29-1 with TRBJ2-3; the D gene is possibly TRBD1 (6 bases). V lost 6 bases and J lost 0, with 10 bases in between. This CDR3 comprises 13 residues. CDR1 is SQVTM and CDR2 is ANQGSEA in the germline V gene.

This sequence joins TRBV28 and TRBJ2-7; 8 positions match TRBD1. The CDR3 sequence is 14 residues long. With V trimmed by 8 bases and J by 4 bases, 10 bases remained unmatched. Germline lookup yields CDR1 MDHEN and CDR2 SYDVKM. This chain's CDR3 is CASALDRVRYEQYF. In DNA form, the CDR3 reads TGTGCCAGCGCCCTGGACAGGGTCCGTTACGAGCAGTACTTC.

This clone was observed a single time. The rearrangement uses TRBV13 and TRBJ2-7; 8 positions agree with TRBD2. After removal of 0 bases from V and 0 bases from J, the junction contained 7 bases not matched to a gene. The CDR3 length is 17 residues. The V gene's germline CDR1 is PRHDT and CDR2 FYEKMQ (reference sequence). CDR3 coding DNA: TGTGCCAGCAGCTTAGGGTCCTTAGCGGGGTCCTCCTACGAGCAGTACTTC. Translated, it gives CASSLGSLAGSSYEQYF. The full variable domain, in which reference TRBV13 and TRBJ2-7 provide the parts outside the CDR3, is AAGVIQSPRHLIKEKRETATLKCYPIPRHDTVYWYQQGPGQDPQFLISFYEKMQSDKGSIPDRFSAQQFSDYHSELNMSSLELGDSALYFCASSLGSLAGSSYEQYFGPGTRLTVT.

This sequence joins TRBV2 and TRBJ2-7; 11 nucleotides line up with TRBD2. The CDR3 loop spans 13 amino acids. Trimming removed 10 bases from V and 6 bases from J; junction bases left unmatched: 8. Germline CDR1 reads SNHLY; CDR2 reads FYNNEI. Written as DNA, the CDR3 is TGTGCCACGTTAGCGGGAGGGAGTTTCGAGCAGTACTTC. Translating gives CATLAGGSFEQYF.

This chain connects TRBV18 to TRBJ2-7; D is unclear. The CDR3 contains 13 residues. Looked up from germline, CDR1 is KGHSH and CDR2 is LQKENI. V was pared by 4 bases and J by 0 bases, with 7 bases between. The CDR3: CASSLPSSYEQYF. CDR3 nucleotides: TGTGCCAGCTCACTTCCTAGCTCCTACGAGCAGTACTTC.

The chain joins TRBV5-4 to TRBJ1-2; 7 bases are a match to TRBD1. With V trimmed by 0 bases and J by 5 bases, 7 bases remained unmatched. From germline, CDR1 is SGHNT and CDR2 YYREEE (reference sequence). This CDR3 has 15 amino acids. CDR3 sequence (DNA): TGTGCCAGCAGCTTGGCAAGACAGGGACAATATGGCTACACCTTC. It encodes CASSLARQGQYGYTF.

The chain joins TRBV2 to TRBJ1-4; the D is unclear. CDR1 is SNHLY and CDR2 is FYNNEI in the germline V gene. The V end lost 8 bases, the J end lost 7 bases, and 14 bases lay between the germline ends. The CDR3 is made up of 13 amino acids. The CDR3 bases are TGTGCCAGCGGGTCGGGGTTGCTTGAAAAACTGTTTTTT. It is translated as CASGSGLLEKLFF.

This chain uses TRBV5-1 with TRBJ1-5; a weak D match, TRBD1 (5 bases). Per the germline V gene, CDR1 is SGHRS and CDR2 is YFSETQ. The V and J ends lost 4 bases and 0 bases respectively, with 14 bases between them. The CDR3 sequence is 16 residues long. The CDR3, as DNA: TGCGCCAGCAGCCCCGGGGGTATTAATAGCAATCAGCCCCAGCATTTT. It yields the protein CASSPGGINSNQPQHF. The variable domain in full, with the rest retrieved from reference TRBV5-1 and TRBJ1-5, is KAGVTQTPRYLIKTRGQQVTLSCSPISGHRSVSWYQQTPGQGLQFLFEYFSETQRNKGNFPGRFSGRQFSNSRSEMNVSTLELGDSALYLCASSPGGINSNQPQHFGDGTRLSIL.

The J gene is TRBJ2-5, the V gene TRBV6-1, with unresolved D. Between the trimmed V and J ends, which lost 6 bases and 5 bases, there was a span of 13 bases. CDR3 length equals 13 residues. Germline V gene data show CDR1 as MNHNS and CDR2 as SASEGT. This CDR3 reads CASRSFGKETQYF. The DNA of the CDR3 is TGTGCCAGCAGGTCCTTCGGTAAGGAGACCCAGTACTTC.

The chain is built from TRBV5-1 and TRBJ2-1; TRBD1 matches 9 bases. This CDR3 has 15 residues. Germline CDR1 SGHRS, CDR2 YFSETQ. Trimming removed 5 bases from V and 9 bases from J; junction bases left unmatched: 12. CDR3 bases: TGCGCCAGCAGAAAGGGGACAGGGAGTGGGATTGAGCAGTTCTTC. Its protein product is CASRKGTGSGIEQFF. Supplemented by reference TRBV5-1 and TRBJ2-1, the full variable domain reads KAGVTQTPRYLIKTRGQQVTLSCSPISGHRSVSWYQQTPGQGLQFLFEYFSETQRNKGNFPGRFSGRQFSNSRSEMNVSTLELGDSALYLCASRKGTGSGIEQFFGPGTRLTVL.

The chain carries TRBV29-1 and TRBJ1-2; no reliable D call. The CDR3 consists of 14 residues. The V and J ends lost 5 bases and 2 bases respectively, with 15 bases between them. Per germline, CDR1 SQVTM and CDR2 ANQGSEA. For the CDR3, the DNA is TGCAGCGTTCCCGGACCGGGAAAGAACTATGGCTACACCTTC. Translation gives CSVPGPGKNYGYTF.

The V and J genes are TRBV4-1 and TRBJ1-2; D not certain. The CDR3 contains 14 residues. Germline CDR1 is MGHRA and CDR2 is YSYEKL. The V end was cut by 4 bases, the J end by 5 bases, with 14 bases between. The CDR3, as DNA: TGCGCCAGCAGCCCTCTTGTCTTTCTTTATGGCTACACCTTC. This gives the protein CASSPLVFLYGYTF.

Concerning this clone itself: The junction departs from germline at one end; a sequencing error may be responsible. The J gene is TRBJ2-2, the V gene TRBV7-9, with 11 bases aligning to TRBD2. Germline values: CDR1 SEHNR, CDR2 FQNEAQ (reference sequence). The CDR3 covers 17 residues. CDR3 bases: TGTTCCAGCGGGTCCCTCGACGCGACTAGCGGGAACGGGGAGCTGTTTTTT. As protein: CSSGSLDATSGNGELFF. Complete variable domain (other parts from reference TRBV7-9 and TRBJ2-2): DTGVSQNPRHKITKRGQNVTFRCDPISEHNRLYWYRQTLGQGPEFLTYFQNEAQLEKSRLLSDRFSAERPKGSFSTLEIQRTEQGDSAMYLCSSGSLDATSGNGELFFGEGSRLTVL.

This clone was counted between two and nine times. The rearrangement uses TRBV28 and TRBJ2-7; the match to TRBD1 covers 9 bases. This CDR3 comprises 15 residues. Germline loops: CDR1 MDHEN, CDR2 SYDVKM. Trimming took 1 base from V and 3 from J; bases not matched to a gene: 4. The CDR3 DNA sequence: TGTGCCAGCAGTTTATCAGGACAGGGGCGCTACGAGCAGTACTTC. Encoded protein: CASSLSGQGRYEQYF. The complete variable domain, with remaining parts taken from reference TRBV28 and TRBJ2-7, reads DVKVTQSSRYLVKRTGEKVFLECVQDMDHENMFWYRQDPGLGLRLIYFSYDVKMKEKGDIPEGYSVSREKKERFSLILESASTNQTSMYLCASSLSGQGRYEQYFGPGTRLTVT.

Only a few counts were recorded for this clone. V gene TRBV9 combines with J gene TRBJ1-2; D not certain. This CDR3 contains 16 residues. Trimming removed 2 bases from V and 0 bases from J, with 14 bases in between. CDR1 is SGDLS and CDR2 is YYNGEE in the germline V gene. CDR3 sequence reads: CASSVTASTTNYGYTF. CDR3 nucleotide sequence: TGTGCCAGCAGCGTCACAGCCTCCACAACTAACTATGGCTACACCTTC. The whole variable domain, filled in from reference TRBV9 and TRBJ1-2, reads DSGVTQTPKHLITATGQRVTLRCSPRSGDLSVYWYQQSLDQGLQFLIQYYNGEERAKGNILERFSAQQFPDLHSELNLSSLELGDSALYFCASSVTASTTNYGYTFGSGTRLTVV.